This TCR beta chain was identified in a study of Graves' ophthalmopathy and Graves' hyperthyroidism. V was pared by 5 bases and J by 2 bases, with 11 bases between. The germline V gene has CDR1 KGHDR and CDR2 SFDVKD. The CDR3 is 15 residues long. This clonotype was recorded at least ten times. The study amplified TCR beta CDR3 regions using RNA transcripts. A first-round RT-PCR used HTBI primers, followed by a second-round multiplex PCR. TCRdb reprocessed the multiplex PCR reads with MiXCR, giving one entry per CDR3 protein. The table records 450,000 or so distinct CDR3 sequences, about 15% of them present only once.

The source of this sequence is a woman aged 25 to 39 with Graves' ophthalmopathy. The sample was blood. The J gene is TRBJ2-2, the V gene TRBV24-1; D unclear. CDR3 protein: CATSGAELNTGELFF. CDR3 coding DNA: TGTGCCACCAGTGGAGCAGAGCTTAACACCGGGGAGCTGTTTTTT.